This TCR beta chain was sequenced in a study of tumor T cells in aggressive B-cell lymphoma (dated 2017 in TCRdb). The count of this clone is one. Its antigen remains undetermined. Qualities for individual bases were not recorded, and no much larger clone is one base off. From the cysteine up to the phenylalanine, the CDR3 has a length of 13 residues. Kept here is only the CDR3 DNA, which spans 39 bases and is read in frame from base 1. Trimming costs V 1 base and J 5 bases, and their ends lie 6 bases apart. CDR1 GTSNPN and CDR2 SVGIG are derived from the germline V gene (reference sequence). Libraries were built with the immunoSEQ multiplex PCR assay. Held by TCRdb, this immuneACCESS table contains in-frame sequences only and omits some clones. Under half of the omission traces to an unresolved V gene where checked; the cause of the rest is unknown. A total of approximately 5,200 clones appear in this sample, about 94% of them only once. The ten largest account for 3% to 4.5% of the sample.

Sequenced input: tumor tissue. The chain joins TRBV30 to TRBJ1-6; no D gene can be assigned with confidence. This TCR derives from an adult with diffuse large B cell lymphoma. The nucleotide sequence reads TGTGCCTGGAGTGAGGAGGATAATTCACCCCTCCACTTT. The encoded protein is CAWSEEDNSPLHF.